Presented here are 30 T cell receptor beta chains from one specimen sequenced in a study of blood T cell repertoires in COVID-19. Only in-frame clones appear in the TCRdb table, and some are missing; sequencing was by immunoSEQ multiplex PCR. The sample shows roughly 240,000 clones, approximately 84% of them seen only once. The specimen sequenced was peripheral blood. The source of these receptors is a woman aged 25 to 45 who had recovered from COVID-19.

The CDR3 bases are TGTGCCAGCAGTTTACAGGGACAGGAAAAACTGTTTTTT. This codes for CASSLQGQEKLFF. The chain couples TRBV27 to TRBJ1-4; 7 bases are a match to TRBD1. The germline gives CDR1 MNHEY, CDR2 SMNVEV (reference sequence). V shed 2 bases and J 8 bases; nucleotides not matched to a gene: 2. CDR3 length equals 13 residues.

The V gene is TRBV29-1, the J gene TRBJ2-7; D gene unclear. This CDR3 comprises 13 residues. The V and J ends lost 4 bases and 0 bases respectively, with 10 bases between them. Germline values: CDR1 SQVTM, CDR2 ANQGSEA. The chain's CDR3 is CSVGSDNSYEQYF. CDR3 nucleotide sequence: TGCAGCGTTGGCTCAGACAACTCCTACGAGCAGTACTTC.

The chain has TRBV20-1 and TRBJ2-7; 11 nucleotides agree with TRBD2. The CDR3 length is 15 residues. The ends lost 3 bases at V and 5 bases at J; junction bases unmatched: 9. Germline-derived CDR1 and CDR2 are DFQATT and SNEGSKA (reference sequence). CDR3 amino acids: CSASRASGGSHEQYF. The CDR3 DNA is TGCAGTGCTAGTAGGGCTAGCGGGGGGAGCCACGAGCAGTACTTC.

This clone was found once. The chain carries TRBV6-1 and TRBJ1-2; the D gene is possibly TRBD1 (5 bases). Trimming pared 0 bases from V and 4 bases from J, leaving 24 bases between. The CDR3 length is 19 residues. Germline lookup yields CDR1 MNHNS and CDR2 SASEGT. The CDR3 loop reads CASSEAQTAIQGRGYGYTF. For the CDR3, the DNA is TGTGCCAGCAGTGAAGCTCAAACGGCGATTCAGGGTAGGGGCTATGGCTACACCTTC.

The CDR3 sequence: CASSPSASGLANEKLFF. CDR3 coding DNA: TGTGCCAGCAGCCCTAGCGCGTCAGGGCTGGCTAATGAAAAACTGTTTTTT. The rearrangement links TRBV7-6 to TRBJ1-4; tentatively, D is TRBD1 (5 bases). CDR1 and CDR2 (germline): SGHVS, FNYEAQ. Trimming cost V 5 bases and J 3 bases, with 19 bases left between them. The CDR3 runs 17 residues.

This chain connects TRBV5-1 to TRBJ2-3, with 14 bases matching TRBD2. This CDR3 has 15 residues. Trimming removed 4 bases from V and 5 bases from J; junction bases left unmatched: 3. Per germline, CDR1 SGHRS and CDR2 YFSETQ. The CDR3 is CASSPGTSGGDTQYF. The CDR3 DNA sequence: TGCGCCAGCAGCCCCGGGACTAGCGGGGGAGATACGCAGTATTTT. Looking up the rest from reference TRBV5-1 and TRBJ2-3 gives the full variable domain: KAGVTQTPRYLIKTRGQQVTLSCSPISGHRSVSWYQQTPGQGLQFLFEYFSETQRNKGNFPGRFSGRQFSNSRSEMNVSTLELGDSALYLCASSPGTSGGDTQYFGPGTRLTVL.

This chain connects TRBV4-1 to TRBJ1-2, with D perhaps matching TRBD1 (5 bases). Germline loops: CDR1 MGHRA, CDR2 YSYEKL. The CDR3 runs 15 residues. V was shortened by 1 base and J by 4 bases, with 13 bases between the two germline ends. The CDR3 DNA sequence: TGCGCCAGCAGCCAAGCTGGGGGGAAAGTCTATGGCTACACCTTC. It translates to CASSQAGGKVYGYTF.

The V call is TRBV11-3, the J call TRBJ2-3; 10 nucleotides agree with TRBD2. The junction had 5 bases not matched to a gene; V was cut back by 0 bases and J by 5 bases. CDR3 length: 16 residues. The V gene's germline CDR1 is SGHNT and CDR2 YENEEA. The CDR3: CASSLESGGARDTQYF. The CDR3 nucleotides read TGTGCCAGCAGCTTAGAGAGCGGGGGGGCAAGAGATACGCAGTATTTT.

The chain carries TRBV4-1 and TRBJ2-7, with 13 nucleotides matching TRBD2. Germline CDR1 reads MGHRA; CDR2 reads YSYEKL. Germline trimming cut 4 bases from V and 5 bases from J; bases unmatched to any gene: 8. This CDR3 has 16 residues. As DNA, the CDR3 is TGCGCCAGCAGCCTGATACTAGCGGGGGGGCTAAACGAGCAGTACTTC. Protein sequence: CASSLILAGGLNEQYF.

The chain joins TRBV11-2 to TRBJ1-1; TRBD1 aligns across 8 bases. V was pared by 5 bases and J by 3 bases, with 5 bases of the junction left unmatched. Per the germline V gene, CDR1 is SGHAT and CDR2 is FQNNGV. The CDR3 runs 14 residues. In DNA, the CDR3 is TGTGCCAGCAGCACCAAACAGGGGGACACTGAAGCTTTCTTT. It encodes CASSTKQGDTEAFF.

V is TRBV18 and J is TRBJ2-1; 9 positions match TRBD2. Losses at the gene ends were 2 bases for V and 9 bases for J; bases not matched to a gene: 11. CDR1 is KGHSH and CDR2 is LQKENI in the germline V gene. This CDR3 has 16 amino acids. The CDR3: CASSPNGGGAFGEQFF. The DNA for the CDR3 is TGTGCCAGCTCACCAAACGGCGGGGGGGCCTTCGGTGAGCAGTTCTTC.

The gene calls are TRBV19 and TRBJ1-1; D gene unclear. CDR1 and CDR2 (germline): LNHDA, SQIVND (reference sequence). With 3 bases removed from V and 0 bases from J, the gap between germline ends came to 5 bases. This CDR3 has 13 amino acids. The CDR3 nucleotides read TGTGCCAGTAGTATTCGAGTGAACACTGAAGCTTTCTTT. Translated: CASSIRVNTEAFF.

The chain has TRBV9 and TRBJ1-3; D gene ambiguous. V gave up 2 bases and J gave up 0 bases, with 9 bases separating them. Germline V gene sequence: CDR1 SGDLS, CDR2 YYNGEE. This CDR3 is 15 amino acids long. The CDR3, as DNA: TGTGCCAGCAGCGTTTTACCAGACTCTGGAAACACCATATATTTT. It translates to CASSVLPDSGNTIYF.

The DNA for the CDR3 is TGTGCCAGCAGCGACGGACTAGCGTACCAAGAGACCCAGTACTTC. This gives the protein CASSDGLAYQETQYF. This chain links TRBV11-2 with TRBJ2-5; 9 bases are shared with TRBD2. CDR3 length equals 15 residues. V trimming: 5 bases; J trimming: 0 bases; junction bases outside the gene matches: 4. Germline CDR1 and CDR2: SGHAT and FQNNGV.

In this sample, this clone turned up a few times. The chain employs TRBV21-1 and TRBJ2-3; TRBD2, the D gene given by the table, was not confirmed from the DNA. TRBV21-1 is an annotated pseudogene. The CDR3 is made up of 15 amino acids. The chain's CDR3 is CASSKLAGGTYTQYF. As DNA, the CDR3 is TGTGCCAGCAGCAAACTAGCGGGGGGAACATATACGCAGTATTTT.

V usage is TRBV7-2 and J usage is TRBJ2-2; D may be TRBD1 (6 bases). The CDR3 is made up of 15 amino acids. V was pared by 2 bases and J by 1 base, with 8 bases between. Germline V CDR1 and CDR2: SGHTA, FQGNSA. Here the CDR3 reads CASSLWGRNTGELFF. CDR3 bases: TGTGCCAGCAGCTTATGGGGGCGGAACACCGGGGAGCTGTTTTTT.

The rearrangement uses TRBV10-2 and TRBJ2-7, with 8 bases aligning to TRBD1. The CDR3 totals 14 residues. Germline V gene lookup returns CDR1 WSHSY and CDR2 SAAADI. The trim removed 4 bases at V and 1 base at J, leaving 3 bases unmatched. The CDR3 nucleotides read TGCGCCAGCAGTGGGGACAGGCTTTCCTACGAGCAGTACTTC. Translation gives CASSGDRLSYEQYF.

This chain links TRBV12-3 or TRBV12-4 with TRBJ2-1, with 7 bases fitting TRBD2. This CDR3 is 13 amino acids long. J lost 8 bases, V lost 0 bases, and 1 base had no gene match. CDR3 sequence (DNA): TGTGCCAGCAGTTTAGCGACTAGCCATGAGCAGTTCTTC. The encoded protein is CASSLATSHEQFF.

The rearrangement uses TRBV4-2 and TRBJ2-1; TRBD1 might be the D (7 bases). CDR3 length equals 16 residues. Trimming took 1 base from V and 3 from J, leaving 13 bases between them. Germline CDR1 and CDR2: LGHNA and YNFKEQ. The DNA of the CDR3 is TGTGCCAGCAGCCAAGCCCTCCAGGGGGGCTACAATGAGCAGTTCTTC. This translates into CASSQALQGGYNEQFF.

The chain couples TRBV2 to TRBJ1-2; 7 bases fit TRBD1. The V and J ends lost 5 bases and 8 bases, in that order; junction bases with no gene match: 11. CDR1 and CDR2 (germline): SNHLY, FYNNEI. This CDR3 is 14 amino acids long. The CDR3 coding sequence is TGTGCCAGCAGTCTCCTGACAGGGCAAAGGGGCTACACCTTC. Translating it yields CASSLLTGQRGYTF.

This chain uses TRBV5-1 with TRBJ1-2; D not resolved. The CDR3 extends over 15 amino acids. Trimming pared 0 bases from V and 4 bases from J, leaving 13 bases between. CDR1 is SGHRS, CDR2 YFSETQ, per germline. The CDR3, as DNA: TGCGCCAGCAGCTTGGCCGGGGATCAAGCCTATGGCTACACCTTC. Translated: CASSLAGDQAYGYTF.

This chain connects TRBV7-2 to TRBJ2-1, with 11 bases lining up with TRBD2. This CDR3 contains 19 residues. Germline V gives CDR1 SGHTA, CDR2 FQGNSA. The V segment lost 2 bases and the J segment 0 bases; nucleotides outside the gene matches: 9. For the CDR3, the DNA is TGTGCCAGCAGCTTAACGGTAGCGGGGGGGCCGAGCTCCTACAATGAGCAGTTCTTC. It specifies CASSLTVAGGPSSYNEQFF.

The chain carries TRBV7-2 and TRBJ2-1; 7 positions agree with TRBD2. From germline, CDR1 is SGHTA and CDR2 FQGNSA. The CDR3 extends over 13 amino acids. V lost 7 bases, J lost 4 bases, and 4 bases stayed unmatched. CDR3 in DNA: TGTGCCAGCACCATGGGGGGGTACAATGAGCAGTTCTTC. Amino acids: CASTMGGYNEQFF.

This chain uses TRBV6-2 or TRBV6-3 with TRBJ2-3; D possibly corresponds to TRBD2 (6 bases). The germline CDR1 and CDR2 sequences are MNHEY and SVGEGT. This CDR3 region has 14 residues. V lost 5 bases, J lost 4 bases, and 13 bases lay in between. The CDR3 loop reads CASSLGGGADTQYF. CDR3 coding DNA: TGTGCCAGCAGTCTCGGGGGTGGTGCAGATACGCAGTATTTT.

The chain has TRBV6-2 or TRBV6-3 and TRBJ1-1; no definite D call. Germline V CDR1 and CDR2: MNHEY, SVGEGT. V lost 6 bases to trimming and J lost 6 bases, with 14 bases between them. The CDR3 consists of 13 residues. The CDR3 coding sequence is TGTGCCAGCAGCCCCGACTCCTTCCCTGAAGCTTTCTTT. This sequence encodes CASSPDSFPEAFF.

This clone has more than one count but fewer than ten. The CDR3 DNA reads as TGTGCCAGCAGTCCATTCAGACAGAATCAGCCCCAGCATTTT. Its translation is CASSPFRQNQPQHF. V usage is TRBV6-2 or TRBV6-3 and J usage is TRBJ1-5; maybe TRBD1 (5 bases). The CDR3 has 14 residues. Trimming took off 5 bases at V and 4 bases at J, with 12 bases between the two ends. In germline, CDR1 is MNHEY, CDR2 SVGEGT.

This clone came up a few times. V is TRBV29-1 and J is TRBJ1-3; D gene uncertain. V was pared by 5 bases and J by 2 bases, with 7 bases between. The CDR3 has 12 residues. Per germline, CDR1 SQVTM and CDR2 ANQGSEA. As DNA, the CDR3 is TGCAGCGTTTCCGTAGCTGGAAACACCATATATTTT. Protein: CSVSVAGNTIYF.

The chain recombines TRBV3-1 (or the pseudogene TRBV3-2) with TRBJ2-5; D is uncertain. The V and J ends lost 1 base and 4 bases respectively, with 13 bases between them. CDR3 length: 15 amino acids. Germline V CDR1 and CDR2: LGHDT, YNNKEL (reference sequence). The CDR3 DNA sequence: TGTGCCAGCAGCCAAGTAGGAGCCCGACTAGAGACCCAGTACTTC. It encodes CASSQVGARLETQYF.

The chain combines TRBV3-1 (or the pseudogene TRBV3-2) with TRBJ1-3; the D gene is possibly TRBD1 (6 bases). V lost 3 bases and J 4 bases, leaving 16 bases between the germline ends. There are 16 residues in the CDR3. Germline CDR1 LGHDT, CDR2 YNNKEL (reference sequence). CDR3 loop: CASSHEQGLGGNTIYF. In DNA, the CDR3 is TGTGCCAGCAGCCATGAACAGGGTTTGGGAGGAAACACCATATATTTT.

Here the CDR3 reads CASSHGQGGNSPLHF. In DNA, the CDR3 is TGCGCCAGCAGCCACGGACAGGGCGGTAATTCACCCCTCCACTTT. The rearrangement uses TRBV5-1 and TRBJ1-6, with 8 nucleotides matching TRBD1. V was pared by 4 bases and J by 6 bases, with 6 bases of the junction left unmatched. The CDR3 is 15 residues long. Germline V lookup: CDR1 SGHRS, CDR2 YFSETQ.